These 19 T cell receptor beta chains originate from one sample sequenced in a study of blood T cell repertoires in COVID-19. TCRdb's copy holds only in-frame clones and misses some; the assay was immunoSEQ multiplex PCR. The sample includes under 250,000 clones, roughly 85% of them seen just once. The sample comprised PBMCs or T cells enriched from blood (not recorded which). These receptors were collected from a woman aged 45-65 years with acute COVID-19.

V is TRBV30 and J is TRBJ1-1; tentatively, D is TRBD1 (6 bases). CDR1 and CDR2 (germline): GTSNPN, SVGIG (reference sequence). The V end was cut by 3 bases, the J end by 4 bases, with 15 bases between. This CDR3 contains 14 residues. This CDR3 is CAWSLLQGGTEAFF. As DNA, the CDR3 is TGTGCCTGGAGCTTACTACAGGGCGGCACTGAAGCTTTCTTT.

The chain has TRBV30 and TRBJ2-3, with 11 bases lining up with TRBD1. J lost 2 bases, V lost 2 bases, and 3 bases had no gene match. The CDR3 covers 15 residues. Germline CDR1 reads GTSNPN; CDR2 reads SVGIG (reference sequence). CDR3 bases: TGTGCCTGGAGTAGGGACAGGGGGAACACAGATACGCAGTATTTT. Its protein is CAWSRDRGNTDTQYF. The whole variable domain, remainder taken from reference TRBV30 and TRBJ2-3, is SQTIHQWPATLVQPVGSPLSLECTVEGTSNPNLYWYRQAAGRGLQLLFYSVGIGQISSEVPQNLSASRPQDRQFILSSKKLLLSDSGFYLCAWSRDRGNTDTQYFGPGTRLTVL.

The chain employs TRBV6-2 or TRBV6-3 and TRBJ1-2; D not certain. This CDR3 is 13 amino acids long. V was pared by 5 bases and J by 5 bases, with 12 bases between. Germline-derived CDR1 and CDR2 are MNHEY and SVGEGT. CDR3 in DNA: TGTGCCAGCAGTCTGTCACAGAAGTATGGCTACACCTTC. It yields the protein CASSLSQKYGYTF.

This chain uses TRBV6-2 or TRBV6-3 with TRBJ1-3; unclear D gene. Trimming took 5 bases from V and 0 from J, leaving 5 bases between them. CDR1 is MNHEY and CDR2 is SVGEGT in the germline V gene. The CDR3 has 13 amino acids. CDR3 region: CASSTGSGNTIYF. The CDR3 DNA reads TGTGCCAGCAGTACGGGCTCTGGAAACACCATATATTTT.

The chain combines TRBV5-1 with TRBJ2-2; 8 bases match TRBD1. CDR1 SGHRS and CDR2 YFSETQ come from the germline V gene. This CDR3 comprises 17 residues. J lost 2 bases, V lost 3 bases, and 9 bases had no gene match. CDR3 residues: CASSWSTGDVNTGELFF. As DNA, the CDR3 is TGCGCCAGCAGCTGGTCGACAGGGGACGTTAACACCGGGGAGCTGTTTTTT.

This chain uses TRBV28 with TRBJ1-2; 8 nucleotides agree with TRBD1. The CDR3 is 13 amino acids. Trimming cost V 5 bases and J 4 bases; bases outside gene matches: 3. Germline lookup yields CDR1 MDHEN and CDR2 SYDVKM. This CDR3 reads CASSGQGFYGYTF. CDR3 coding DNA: TGTGCCAGCAGTGGACAGGGCTTCTATGGCTACACCTTC.

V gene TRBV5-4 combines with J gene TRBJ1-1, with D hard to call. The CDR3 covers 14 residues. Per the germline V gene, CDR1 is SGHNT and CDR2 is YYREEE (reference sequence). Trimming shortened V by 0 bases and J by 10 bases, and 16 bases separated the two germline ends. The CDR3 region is CASSLVLERESAFF. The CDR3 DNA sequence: TGTGCCAGCAGCTTGGTATTGGAACGGGAGTCAGCTTTCTTT.

The CDR3 is CASSKPSQGPHNSPLHF. The DNA for the CDR3 is TGTGCCAGCAGCAAACCGTCGCAGGGTCCGCATAATTCACCCCTCCACTTT. The chain joins TRBV21-1 to TRBJ1-6; TRBD1 is the table's D call, not checked against the DNA. TRBV21-1 is designated a pseudogene. There are 17 residues in the CDR3.

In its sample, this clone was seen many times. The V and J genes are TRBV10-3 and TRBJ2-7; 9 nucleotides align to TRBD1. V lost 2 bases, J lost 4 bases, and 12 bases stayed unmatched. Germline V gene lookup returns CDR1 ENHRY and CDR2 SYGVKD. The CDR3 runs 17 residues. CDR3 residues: CAISEGSNRDRVYEQYF. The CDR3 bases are TGTGCCATCAGTGAGGGCTCAAACCGGGACAGGGTGTACGAGCAGTACTTC.

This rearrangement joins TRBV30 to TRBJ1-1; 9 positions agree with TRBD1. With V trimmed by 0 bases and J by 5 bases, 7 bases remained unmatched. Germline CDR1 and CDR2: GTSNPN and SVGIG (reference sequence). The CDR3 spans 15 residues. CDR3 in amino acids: CAWSVPGQGWTEAFF. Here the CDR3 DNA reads TGTGCCTGGAGTGTACCGGGACAGGGTTGGACTGAAGCTTTCTTT.

CDR3 loop: CASSTLSGASYEQYF. CDR3 bases: TGTGCCAGTAGTACATTAAGCGGGGCCTCCTACGAGCAGTACTTC. The chain is built from TRBV19 and TRBJ2-7; 7 bases match TRBD2. Germline CDR1 reads LNHDA; CDR2 reads SQIVND (reference sequence). The CDR3 is 15 amino acids. The J segment lost 0 bases and the V segment lost 4 bases, leaving 6 bases of the junction unmatched.

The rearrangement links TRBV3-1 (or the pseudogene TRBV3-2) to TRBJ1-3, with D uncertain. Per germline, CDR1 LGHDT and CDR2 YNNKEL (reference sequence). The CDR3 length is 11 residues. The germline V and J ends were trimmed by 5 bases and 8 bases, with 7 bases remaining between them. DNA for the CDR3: TGTGCCAGCAGCTTGCAGGACACCATATATTTT. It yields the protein CASSLQDTIYF.

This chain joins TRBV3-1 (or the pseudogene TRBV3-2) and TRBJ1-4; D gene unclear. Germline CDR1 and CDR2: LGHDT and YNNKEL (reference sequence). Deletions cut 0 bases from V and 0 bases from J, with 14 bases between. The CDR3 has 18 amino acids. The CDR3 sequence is CASSQEGQALPTNEKLFF. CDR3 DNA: TGTGCCAGCAGCCAAGAAGGCCAGGCCCTTCCAACTAATGAAAAACTGTTTTTT.

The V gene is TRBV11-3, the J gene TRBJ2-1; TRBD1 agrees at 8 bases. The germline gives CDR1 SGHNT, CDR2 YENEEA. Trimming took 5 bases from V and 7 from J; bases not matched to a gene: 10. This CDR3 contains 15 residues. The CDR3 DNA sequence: TGTGCCAGCAGCCCTACGACAGGGGTGGGGAATGAGCAGTTCTTC. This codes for CASSPTTGVGNEQFF.

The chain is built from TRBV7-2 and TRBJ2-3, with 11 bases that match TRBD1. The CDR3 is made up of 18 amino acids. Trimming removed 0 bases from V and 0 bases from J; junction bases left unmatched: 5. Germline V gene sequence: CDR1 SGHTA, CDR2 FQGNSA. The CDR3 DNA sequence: TGTGCCAGCAGCTTAGCCGGGACAGGGGGGATAAGCACAGATACGCAGTATTTT. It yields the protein CASSLAGTGGISTDTQYF.

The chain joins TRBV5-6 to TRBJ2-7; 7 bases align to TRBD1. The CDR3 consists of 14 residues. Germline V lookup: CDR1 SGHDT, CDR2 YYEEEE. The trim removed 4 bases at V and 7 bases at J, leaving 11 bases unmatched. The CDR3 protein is CASSPRQGTGEQYF. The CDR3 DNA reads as TGTGCCAGCAGCCCAAGACAGGGAACAGGGGAGCAGTACTTC.

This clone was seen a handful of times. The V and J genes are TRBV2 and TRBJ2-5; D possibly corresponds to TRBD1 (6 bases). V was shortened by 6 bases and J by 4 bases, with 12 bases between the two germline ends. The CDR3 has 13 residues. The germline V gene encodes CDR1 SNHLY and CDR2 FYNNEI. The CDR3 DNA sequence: TGTGCCAGCAGCTCGGACAGTCTAGAGACCCAGTACTTC. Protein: CASSSDSLETQYF.

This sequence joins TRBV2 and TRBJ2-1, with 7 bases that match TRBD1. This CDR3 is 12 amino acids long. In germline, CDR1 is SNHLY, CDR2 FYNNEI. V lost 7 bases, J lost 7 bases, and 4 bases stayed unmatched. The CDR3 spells CASTGGMNEQFF. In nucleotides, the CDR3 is TGTGCCAGCACAGGGGGAATGAATGAGCAGTTCTTC.

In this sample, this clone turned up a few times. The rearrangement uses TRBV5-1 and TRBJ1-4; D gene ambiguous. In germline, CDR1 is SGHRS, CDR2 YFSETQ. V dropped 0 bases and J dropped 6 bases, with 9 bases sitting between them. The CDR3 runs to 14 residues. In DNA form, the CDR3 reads TGCGCCAGCAGCTTGGAGAGGGCGGATGAAAAACTGTTTTTT. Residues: CASSLERADEKLFF.